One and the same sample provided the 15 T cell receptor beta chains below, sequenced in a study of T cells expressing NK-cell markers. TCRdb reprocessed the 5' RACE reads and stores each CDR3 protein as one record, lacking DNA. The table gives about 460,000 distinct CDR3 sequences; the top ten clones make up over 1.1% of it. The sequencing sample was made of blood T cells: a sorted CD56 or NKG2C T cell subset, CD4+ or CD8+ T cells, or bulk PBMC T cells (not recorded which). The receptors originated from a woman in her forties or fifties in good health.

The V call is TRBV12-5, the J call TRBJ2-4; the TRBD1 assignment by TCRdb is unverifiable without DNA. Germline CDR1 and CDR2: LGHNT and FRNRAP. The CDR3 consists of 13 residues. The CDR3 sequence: CASGYGQGGIQYF.

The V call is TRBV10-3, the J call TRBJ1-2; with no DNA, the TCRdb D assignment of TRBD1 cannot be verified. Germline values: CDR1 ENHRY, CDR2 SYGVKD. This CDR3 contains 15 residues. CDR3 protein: CAITEGGKANYGYTF.

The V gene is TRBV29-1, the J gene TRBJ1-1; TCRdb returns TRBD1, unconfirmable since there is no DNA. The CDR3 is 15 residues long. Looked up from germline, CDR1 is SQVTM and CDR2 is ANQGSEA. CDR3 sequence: CSVVGWTGRGTEAFF.

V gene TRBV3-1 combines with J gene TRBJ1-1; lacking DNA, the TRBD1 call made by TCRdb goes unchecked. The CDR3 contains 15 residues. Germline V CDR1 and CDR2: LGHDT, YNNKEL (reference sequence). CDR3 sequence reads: CASSQGGGVNTEAFF. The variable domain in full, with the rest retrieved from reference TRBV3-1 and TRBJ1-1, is DTAVSQTPKYLVTQMGNDKSIKCEQNLGHDTMYWYKQDSKKFLKIMFSYNNKELIINETVPNRFSPKSPDKAHLNLHINSLELGDSAVYFCASSQGGGVNTEAFFGQGTRLTVV.

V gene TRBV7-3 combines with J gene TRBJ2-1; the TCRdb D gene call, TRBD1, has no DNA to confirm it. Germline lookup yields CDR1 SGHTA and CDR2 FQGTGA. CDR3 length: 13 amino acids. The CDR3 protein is CASTGGTLNEQFF.

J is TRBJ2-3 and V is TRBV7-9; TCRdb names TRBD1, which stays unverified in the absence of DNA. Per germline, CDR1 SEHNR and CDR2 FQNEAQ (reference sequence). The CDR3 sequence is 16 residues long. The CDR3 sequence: CASSLEGQGNTDTQYF.

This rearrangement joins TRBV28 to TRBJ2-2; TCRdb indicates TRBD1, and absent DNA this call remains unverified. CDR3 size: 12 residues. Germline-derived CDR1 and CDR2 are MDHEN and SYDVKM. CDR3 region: CATGGITGELFF.

The CDR3 region is CASSQVPRTGELFF. The chain has TRBV14 and TRBJ2-2. The germline V gene encodes CDR1 SGHDN and CDR2 FVKESK. This CDR3 comprises 14 residues.

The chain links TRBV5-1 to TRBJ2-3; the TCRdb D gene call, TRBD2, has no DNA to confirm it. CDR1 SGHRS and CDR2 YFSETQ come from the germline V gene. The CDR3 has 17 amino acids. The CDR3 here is CASSFRWAGGQTNTQYF.

CDR3 residues: CASSQAPSGSVYEQFF. The chain employs TRBV4-1 and TRBJ2-1; there is no DNA to check the TCRdb D call of TRBD2. CDR1 MGHRA and CDR2 YSYEKL come from the germline V gene. This CDR3 has 16 residues.

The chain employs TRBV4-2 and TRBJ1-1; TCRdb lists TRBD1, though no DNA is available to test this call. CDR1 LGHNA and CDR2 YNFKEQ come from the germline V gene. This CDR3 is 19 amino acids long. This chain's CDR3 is CASSQDRWSGKFMNTEAFF.

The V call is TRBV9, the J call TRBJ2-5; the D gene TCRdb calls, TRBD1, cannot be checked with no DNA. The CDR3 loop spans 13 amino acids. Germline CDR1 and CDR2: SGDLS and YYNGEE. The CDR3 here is CASSSGQERTQYF.

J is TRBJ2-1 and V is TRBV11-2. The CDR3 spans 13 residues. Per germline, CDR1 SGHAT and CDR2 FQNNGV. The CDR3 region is CASSLGKAVEQFF.

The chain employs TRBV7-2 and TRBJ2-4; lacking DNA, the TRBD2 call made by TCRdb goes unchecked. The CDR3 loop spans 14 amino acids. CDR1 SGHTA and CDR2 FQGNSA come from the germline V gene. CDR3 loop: CASSSAGRGNIQYF.

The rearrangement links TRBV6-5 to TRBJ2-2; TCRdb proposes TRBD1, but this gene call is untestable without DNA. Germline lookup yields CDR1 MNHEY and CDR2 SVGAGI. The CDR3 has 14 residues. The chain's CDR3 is CASSWDRITGELFF.